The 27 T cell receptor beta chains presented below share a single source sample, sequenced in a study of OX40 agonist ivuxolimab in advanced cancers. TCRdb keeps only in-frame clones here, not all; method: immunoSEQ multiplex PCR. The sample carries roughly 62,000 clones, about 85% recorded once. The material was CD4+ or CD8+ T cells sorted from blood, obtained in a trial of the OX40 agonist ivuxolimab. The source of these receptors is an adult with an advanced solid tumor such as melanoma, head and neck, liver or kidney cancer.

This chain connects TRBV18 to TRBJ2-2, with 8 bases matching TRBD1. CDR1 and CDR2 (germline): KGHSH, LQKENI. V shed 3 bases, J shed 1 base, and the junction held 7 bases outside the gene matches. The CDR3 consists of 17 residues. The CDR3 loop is CASSPTGGTGNTGELFF. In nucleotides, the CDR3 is TGTGCCAGCTCACCGACCGGAGGGACAGGGAACACCGGGGAGCTGTTTTTT.

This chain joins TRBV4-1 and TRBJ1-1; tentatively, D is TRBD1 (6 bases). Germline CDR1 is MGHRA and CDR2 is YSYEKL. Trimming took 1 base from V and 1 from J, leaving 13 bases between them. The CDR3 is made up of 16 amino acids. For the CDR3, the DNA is TGCGCCAGCAGCCAAGGCCGAGTCAGGGGGAACACTGAAGCTTTCTTT. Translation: CASSQGRVRGNTEAFF.

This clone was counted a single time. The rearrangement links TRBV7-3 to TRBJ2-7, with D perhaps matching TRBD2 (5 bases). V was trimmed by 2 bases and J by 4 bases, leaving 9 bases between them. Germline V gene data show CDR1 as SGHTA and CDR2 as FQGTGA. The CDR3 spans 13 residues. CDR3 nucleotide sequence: TGTGCCAGCAGCTTAGGGAGAGGATACGAGCAGTACTTC. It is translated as CASSLGRGYEQYF. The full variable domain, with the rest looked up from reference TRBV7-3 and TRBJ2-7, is GAGVSQTPSNKVTEKGKYVELRCDPISGHTALYWYRQSLGQGPEFLIYFQGTGAADDSGLPNDRFFAVRPEGSVSTLKIQRTERGDSAVYLCASSLGRGYEQYFGPGTRLTVT.

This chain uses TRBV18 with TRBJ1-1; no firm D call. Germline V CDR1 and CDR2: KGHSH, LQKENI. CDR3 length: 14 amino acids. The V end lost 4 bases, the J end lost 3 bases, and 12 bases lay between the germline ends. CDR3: CASSLGPQDTEAFF. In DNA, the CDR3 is TGTGCCAGCTCACTCGGGCCTCAGGACACTGAAGCTTTCTTT.

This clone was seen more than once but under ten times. CDR3 loop: CASSPGGDYTF. The CDR3 bases are TGTGCCAGCAGCCCGGGGGGCGACTACACCTTC. V is TRBV6-5 and J is TRBJ1-2; maybe TRBD1 (6 bases). This CDR3 is 11 amino acids long. From germline, CDR1 is MNHEY and CDR2 SVGAGI. V was trimmed by 6 bases and J by 10 bases, leaving 12 bases between them.

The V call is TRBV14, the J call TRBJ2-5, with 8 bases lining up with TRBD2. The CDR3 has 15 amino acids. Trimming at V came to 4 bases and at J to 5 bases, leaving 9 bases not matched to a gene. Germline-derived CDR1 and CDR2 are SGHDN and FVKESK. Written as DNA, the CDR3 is TGTGCCAGCAGCCCGGGAGGGTTCAATGAGGAGACCCAGTACTTC. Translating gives CASSPGGFNEETQYF.

The DNA for the CDR3 is TGTGCCAGCAGCCAAGGATATGGGCCTGAGGGCAATGAGCAGTTCTTC. Translation gives CASSQGYGPEGNEQFF. V gene TRBV14 combines with J gene TRBJ2-1; D perhaps matches TRBD2 (5 bases). The V gene lost 1 base and the J gene lost 6 bases, with 16 bases spanning the gap. Germline CDR1 is SGHDN and CDR2 is FVKESK. The CDR3 consists of 16 residues.

This CDR3 reads CASSLGLALTNEQFF. CDR3 DNA sequence: TGTGCCAGCAGCTTAGGCCTCGCCCTGACCAATGAGCAGTTCTTC. The chain links TRBV13 to TRBJ2-1; no definite D call. Trimming stripped 0 bases from V and 6 bases from J, with 12 bases between. CDR1 PRHDT and CDR2 FYEKMQ come from the germline V gene (reference sequence). CDR3 size: 15 residues.

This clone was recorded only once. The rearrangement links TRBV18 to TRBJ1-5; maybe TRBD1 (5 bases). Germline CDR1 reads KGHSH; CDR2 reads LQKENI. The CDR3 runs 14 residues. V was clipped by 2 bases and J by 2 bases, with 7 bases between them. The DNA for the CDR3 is TGTGCCAGCTCACCAGGGGGGGGCAATCAGCCCCAGCATTTT. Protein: CASSPGGGNQPQHF. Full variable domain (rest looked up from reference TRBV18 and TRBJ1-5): NAGVMQNPRHLVRRRGQEARLRCSPMKGHSHVYWYRQLPEEGLKFMVYLQKENIIDESGMPKERFSAEFPKEGPSILRIQQVVRGDSAAYFCASSPGGGNQPQHFGDGTRLSIL.

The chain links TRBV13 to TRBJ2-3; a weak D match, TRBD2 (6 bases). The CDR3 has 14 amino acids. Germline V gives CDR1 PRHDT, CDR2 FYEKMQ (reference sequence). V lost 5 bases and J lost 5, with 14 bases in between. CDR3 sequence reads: CASSPRGAVDTQYF. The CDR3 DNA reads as TGTGCCAGCAGCCCCCGCGGGGCGGTAGATACGCAGTATTTT.

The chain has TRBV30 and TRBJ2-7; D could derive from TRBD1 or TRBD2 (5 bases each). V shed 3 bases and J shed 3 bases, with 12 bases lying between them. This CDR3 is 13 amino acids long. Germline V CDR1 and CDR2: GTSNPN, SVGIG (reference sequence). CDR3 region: CAWSSVGGYEQYF. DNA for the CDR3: TGTGCCTGGAGCTCCGTTGGGGGCTACGAGCAGTACTTC.

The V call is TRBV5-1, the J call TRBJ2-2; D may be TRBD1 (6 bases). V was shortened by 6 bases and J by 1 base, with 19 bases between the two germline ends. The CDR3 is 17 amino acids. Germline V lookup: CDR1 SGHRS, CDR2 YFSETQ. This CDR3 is CASTILPGQMNTGELFF. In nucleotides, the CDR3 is TGCGCCAGCACCATACTGCCGGGACAAATGAACACCGGGGAGCTGTTTTTT.

The CDR3 DNA reads as TGTGCCAGCAGCGACCTACTGAAGCGGGAGTATAAAGATACGCAGTATTTT. The encoded protein is CASSDLLKREYKDTQYF. The J gene is TRBJ2-3, the V gene TRBV28, with 8 bases that match TRBD2. V shed 6 bases and J 5 bases; nucleotides not matched to a gene: 16. This CDR3 has 17 amino acids. Germline V CDR1 and CDR2: MDHEN, SYDVKM. The full variable domain, in which reference TRBV28 and TRBJ2-3 provide the parts outside the CDR3, is DVKVTQSSRYLVKRTGEKVFLECVQDMDHENMFWYRQDPGLGLRLIYFSYDVKMKEKGDIPEGYSVSREKKERFSLILESASTNQTSMYLCASSDLLKREYKDTQYFGPGTRLTVL.

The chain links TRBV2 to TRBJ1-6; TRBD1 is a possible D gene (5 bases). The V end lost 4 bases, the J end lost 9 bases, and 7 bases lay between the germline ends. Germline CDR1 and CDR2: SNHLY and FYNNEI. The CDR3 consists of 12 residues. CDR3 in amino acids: CASSGGGSPLHF. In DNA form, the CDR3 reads TGTGCCAGCAGTGGTGGGGGTTCACCCCTCCACTTT.

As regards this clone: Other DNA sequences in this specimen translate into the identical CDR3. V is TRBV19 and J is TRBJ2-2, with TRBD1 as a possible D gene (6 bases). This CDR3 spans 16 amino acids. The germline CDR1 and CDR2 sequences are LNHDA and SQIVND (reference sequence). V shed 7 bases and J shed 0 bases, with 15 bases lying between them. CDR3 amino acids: CASIRGTPANTGELFF. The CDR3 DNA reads TGTGCCAGTATCCGAGGGACACCAGCGAACACCGGGGAGCTGTTTTTT.

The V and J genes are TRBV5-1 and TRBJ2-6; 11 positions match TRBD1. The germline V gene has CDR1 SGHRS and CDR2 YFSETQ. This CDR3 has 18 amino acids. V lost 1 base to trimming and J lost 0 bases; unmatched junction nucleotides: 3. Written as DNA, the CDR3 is TGCGCCAGCAGCTTGAGTGGGACAGGGGGCTCTGGGGCCAACGTCCTGACTTTC. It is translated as CASSLSGTGGSGANVLTF.

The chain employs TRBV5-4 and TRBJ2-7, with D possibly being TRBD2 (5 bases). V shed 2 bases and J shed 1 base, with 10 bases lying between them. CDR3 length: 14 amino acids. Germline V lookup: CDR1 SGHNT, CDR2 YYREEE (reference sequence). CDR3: CASSFQSGSYEQYF. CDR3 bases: TGTGCCAGCAGCTTCCAATCGGGGTCCTACGAGCAGTACTTC.

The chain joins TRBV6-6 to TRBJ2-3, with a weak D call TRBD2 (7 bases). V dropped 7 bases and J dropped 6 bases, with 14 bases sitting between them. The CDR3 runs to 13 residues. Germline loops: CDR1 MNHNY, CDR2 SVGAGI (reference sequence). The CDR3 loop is CASIQQGGDTQYF. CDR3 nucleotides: TGTGCCAGCATCCAACAGGGAGGGGATACGCAGTATTTT.

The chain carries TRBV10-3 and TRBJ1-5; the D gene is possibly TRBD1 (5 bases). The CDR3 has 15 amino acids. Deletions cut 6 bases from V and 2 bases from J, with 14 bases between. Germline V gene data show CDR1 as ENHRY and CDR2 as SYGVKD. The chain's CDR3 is CAIRGGEGGNQPQHF. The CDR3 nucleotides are TGTGCCATCAGGGGAGGGGAAGGTGGCAATCAGCCCCAGCATTTT.

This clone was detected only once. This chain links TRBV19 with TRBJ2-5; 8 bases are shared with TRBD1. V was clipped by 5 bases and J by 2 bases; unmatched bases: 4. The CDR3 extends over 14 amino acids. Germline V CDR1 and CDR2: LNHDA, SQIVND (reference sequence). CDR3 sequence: CASSADRAQETQYF. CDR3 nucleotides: TGTGCCAGTAGTGCGGACAGGGCTCAAGAGACCCAGTACTTC.

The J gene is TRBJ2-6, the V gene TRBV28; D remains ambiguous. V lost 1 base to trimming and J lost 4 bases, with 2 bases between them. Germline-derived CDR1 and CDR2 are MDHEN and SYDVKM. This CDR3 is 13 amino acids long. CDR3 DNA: TGTGCCAGCAGTTTATCCGGGGCCAACGTCCTGACTTTC. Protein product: CASSLSGANVLTF.

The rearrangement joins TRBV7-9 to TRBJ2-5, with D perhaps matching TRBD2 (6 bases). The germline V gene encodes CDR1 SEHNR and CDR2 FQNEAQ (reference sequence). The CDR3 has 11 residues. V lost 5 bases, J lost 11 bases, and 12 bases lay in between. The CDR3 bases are TGTGCCAGCAGCGACCCGGGAGAGCAGTACTTC. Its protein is CASSDPGEQYF.

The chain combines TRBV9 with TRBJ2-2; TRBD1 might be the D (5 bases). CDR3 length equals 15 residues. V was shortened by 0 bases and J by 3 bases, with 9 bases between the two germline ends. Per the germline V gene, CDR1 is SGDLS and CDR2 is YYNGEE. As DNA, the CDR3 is TGTGCCAGCAGCGTAGTCCAAGGGGACACCGGGGAGCTGTTTTTT. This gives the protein CASSVVQGDTGELFF.

In nucleotides, the CDR3 is TGTGCCAGCAGTTACTCGACGGTAAACTATGGCTACACCTTC. Translating gives CASSYSTVNYGYTF. J is TRBJ1-2 and V is TRBV6-5, with D uncertain. The CDR3 consists of 14 residues. Trimming cost V 0 bases and J 2 bases, with 7 bases left between them. The germline CDR1 and CDR2 sequences are MNHEY and SVGAGI.

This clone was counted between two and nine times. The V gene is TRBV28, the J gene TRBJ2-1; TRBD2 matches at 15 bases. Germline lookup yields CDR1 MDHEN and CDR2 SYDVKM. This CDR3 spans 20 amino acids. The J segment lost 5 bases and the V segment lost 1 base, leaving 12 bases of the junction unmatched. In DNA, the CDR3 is TGTGCCAGCAGTTTATTTCTCGGGACTAGCGGGAGGCAGTTTAACAATGAGCAGTTCTTC. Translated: CASSLFLGTSGRQFNNEQFF.

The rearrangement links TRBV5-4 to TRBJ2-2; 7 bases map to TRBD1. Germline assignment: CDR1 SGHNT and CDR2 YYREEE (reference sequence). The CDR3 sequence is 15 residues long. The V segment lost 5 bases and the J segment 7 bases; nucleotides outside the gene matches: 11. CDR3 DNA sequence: TGTGCCAGCAGTTCCGGGGACAGTGGAGTCGGGGAGCTGTTTTTT. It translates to CASSSGDSGVGELFF.

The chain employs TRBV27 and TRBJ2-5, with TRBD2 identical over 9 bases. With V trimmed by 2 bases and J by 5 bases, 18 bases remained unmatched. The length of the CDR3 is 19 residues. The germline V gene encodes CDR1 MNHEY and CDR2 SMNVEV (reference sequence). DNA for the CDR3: TGTGCCAGCAGTTTACGGGGTGGGGCTCTAGCGGGACAAAGGGAGACCCAGTACTTC. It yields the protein CASSLRGGALAGQRETQYF.